This T cell receptor (beta chain) was found in a study of blood T cells in healthy people across ages. Primers used in a second PCR of roughly 6 to 11 cycles were a sample-barcoded 5' primer and a J-beta primer mix. Via MiXCR, TCRdb re-called the 5' RACE reads, giving one row per CDR3 protein. The sample lists 500,000 to 650,000 distinct CDR3 sequences; about 28% were seen once. This clonotype has a handful of counts. This same sample was also taken into another study, of T cells of mothers and their children. From that study: Slightly higher but non-significant overlap marked related mother-child pairs versus unrelated pairs.

Sequencing was done on a sample of blood. The clonotype was recovered from a boy between 2 and 10 years old in good health.

The CDR3 nucleotides read TGTGCCAGCAGCCCGGGGGCTTCCCGCACAGATACGCAGTATTTT. Translated, it gives CASSPGASRTDTQYF. The rearrangement uses TRBV7-8 and TRBJ2-3; tentatively, D is TRBD1 or TRBD2 (6 bases each). The V gene lost 5 bases and the J gene lost 1 base, with 13 bases spanning the gap. The CDR3 runs to 15 residues. Germline V gives CDR1 SGHVS, CDR2 FQNEAQ.